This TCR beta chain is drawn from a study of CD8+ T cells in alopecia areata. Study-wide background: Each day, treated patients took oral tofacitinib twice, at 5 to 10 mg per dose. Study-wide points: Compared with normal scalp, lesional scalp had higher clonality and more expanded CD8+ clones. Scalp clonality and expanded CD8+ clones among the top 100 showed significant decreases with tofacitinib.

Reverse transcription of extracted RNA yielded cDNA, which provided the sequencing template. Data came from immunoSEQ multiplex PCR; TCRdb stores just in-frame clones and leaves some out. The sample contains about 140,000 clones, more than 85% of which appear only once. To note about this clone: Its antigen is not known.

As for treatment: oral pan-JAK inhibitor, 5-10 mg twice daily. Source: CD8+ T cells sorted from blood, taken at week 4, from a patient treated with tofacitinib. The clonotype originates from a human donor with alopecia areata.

The CDR3 sequence is CASSARGTGIYEQYF. In nucleotides, the CDR3 is TGTGCCAGCAGTGCCCGGGGGACCGGGATCTACGAGCAGTACTTC. V and J are TRBV6-5 and TRBJ2-7, with D possibly matching TRBD2 (6 bases). The V and J ends lost 5 bases and 3 bases respectively, with 17 bases between them. Germline V gives CDR1 MNHEY, CDR2 SVGAGI. The CDR3 covers 15 residues.